The clone carrying this T cell receptor (beta chain) has just a few counts. Its antigen is as yet unknown. The data stem from a study of cytomegalovirus exposure and HLA in healthy donors. Study-wide findings and caveats: TCR sequences were mostly rare, though some public TCRs occurred in many donors. Among TCR beta chains, those listed as cytomegalovirus-associated numbered about 160.

CDR3 size: 14 residues. V lost 10 bases, J lost 1 base, and 6 bases stayed unmatched. CDR1 and CDR2 from the germline V gene are SNHLY and FYNNEI. Repertoires were generated with immunoSEQ multiplex PCR, while TCRdb's copy carries only in-frame clones and drops some. The sample consists of 200,000 to 250,000 clones, approximately 80% of them appearing once. The sequence was collected from a woman aged 30 to 39 in good health and CMV-seropositive. J is TRBJ1-5 and V is TRBV2; 8 bases are a match to TRBD1. The sample was PBMCs. The CDR3 is CATRTGLSNQPQHF. The CDR3 DNA reads TGTGCCACCCGGACAGGGCTAAGCAATCAGCCCCAGCATTTT.